Sequencing of this TCR beta chain was carried out in a study of T-cell reconstitution after alpha-beta-depleted transplantation in children. CDR1 is SNHLY and CDR2 is FYNNEI in the germline V gene. This CDR3 has 13 amino acids. The V end was cut by 4 bases, the J end by 3 bases, with 4 bases between. Preparation of the TCRbeta library involved a method that used unique molecular identifiers. TCRdb fed the PCR reads into MiXCR, producing one record per CDR3 protein. Of approximately 350,000 distinct CDR3 sequences listed, 10% are singletons. In this sample, this clonotype turned up a few times. The clonotype comes from a human donor who donated a stem cell graft to a child with acute lymphoblastic leukemia. Sequenced here: PBMCs from the stem cell graft donor, sampled from the stem cell graft. V and J are TRBV2 and TRBJ2-6; no clear D. CDR3 protein: CASSGHGANVLTF. The CDR3 coding sequence is TGTGCCAGCAGTGGGCATGGGGCCAACGTCCTGACTTTC.